This T cell receptor beta chain is from a study of T-cell memory formation after mild COVID-19. The study's findings and limits: Clones contracting over day 15 to 85 were CD4/CD8 balanced, with later expanders leaning CD4+. The second-wave clones peaking on day 37 were not confirmed as SARS-CoV-2-specific.

TCRdb called the 5' RACE reads again in MiXCR, with one record for every CDR3 protein. The sample includes around 340,000 distinct CDR3 sequences, roughly 13% of them seen just once. In this sample, this clonotype turned up a few times. Its antigen is currently unknown. Germline values: CDR1 MNHEY, CDR2 SVGEGT. CDR3 length: 15 residues. V dropped 6 bases and J dropped 4 bases, with 16 bases sitting between them. The rearrangement uses TRBV6-2 or TRBV6-3 and TRBJ1-5; a weak D match, TRBD1 (6 bases). Sequencing was carried out using PBMCs or a T cell subset sorted from them (not recorded which). The TCR sequence derives from a man between 18 and 35 years old who had mild COVID-19 (a few samples of this study predate the infection). Cell type and time point are not known. CDR3 sequence reads: CASSEQGSVNQPQHF. The DNA for the CDR3 is TGTGCCAGCAGCGAACAGGGCTCCGTGAATCAGCCCCAGCATTTT.